This T cell receptor beta chain came from a study of beta chain features in type 1 diabetes. Study information: Comparable age, gender and cell yields were observed in patients relative to healthy donors.

The isolated RNA, all of it, was reverse transcribed, so expressed TCRB transcripts were what got sequenced. Sequencing was performed with immunoSEQ multiplex PCR; in TCRdb, only in-frame clones are kept and a portion is missing. Altogether more than 250,000 clones are present, about 24% being singletons, with the ten largest covering about 0.012%. In regard to this clone: The antigen is unknown.

Each sorted population was over 98% pure. The CDR3 sequence is 12 residues long. V lost 6 bases and J lost 3, with 9 bases in between. Study conclusions and caveats: Among patients, naive, central memory and Treg TCRB repertoires appeared more similar than among healthy donors. At VDJ recombination sites, type 1 diabetes patients had fewer insertions and more deleted nucleotides. For Type 1 diabetes patients, all four CD4+ subsets carried TCRB CDR3s that were moderately but significantly shorter.

This chain joins TRBV23-1 and TRBJ2-7; D may be TRBD1 (6 bases). TRBV23-1 is filed as an ORF, its function uncertain. The clonotype comes from a woman aged 25 to 39 with type 1 diabetes. Source material: naive CD4+ T cells from blood. CDR3 nucleotides: TGCGCCAGCAGCGGGACATACTACGAGCAGTACTTC. Translating it yields CASSGTYYEQYF.